Listed here are 11 T cell receptor beta chains from one sample, sequenced in a study of shared clonotypes between healthy human individuals. Profiling relied on immunoSEQ multiplex PCR, and the TCRdb table lists in-frame clones only, not all of them. This table holds some 2.1 million clones, roughly 94% found once. CD8 cells regarded as naive lacked CD45RO, were positively chosen for CCR7, and omitted terminally differentiated effector memory CD45RA+ cells. Sequencing input: naive CD8+ T cells sorted from blood. The receptors were gathered from a man younger than 35 in good health.

The rearrangement links TRBV7-6 to TRBJ1-6, with unresolved D. The CDR3 sequence is 13 residues long. Looked up from germline, CDR1 is SGHVS and CDR2 is FNYEAQ. Between the trimmed V and J ends, which lost 1 base and 13 bases, there was a span of 11 bases. The DNA of the CDR3 is TGTGCCAGCAGCTTAGTTACGACCAGTCCCCTCCACTTT. It specifies CASSLVTTSPLHF.

This chain connects TRBV28 to TRBJ2-7; D is unclear. The germline V gene encodes CDR1 MDHEN and CDR2 SYDVKM. Trimming removed 6 bases from V and 7 bases from J, with 13 bases in between. The CDR3 has 12 residues. CDR3 amino acids: CASRSGPREQYF. CDR3 bases: TGTGCCAGCAGGTCGGGCCCTAGAGAGCAGTACTTC.

The rearrangement links TRBV4-2 to TRBJ1-4; the D gene is possibly TRBD1 (6 bases). CDR3 length: 16 residues. CDR1 and CDR2 from the germline V gene are LGHNA and YNFKEQ. V lost 1 base, J lost 4 bases, and 13 bases lay in between. The CDR3 DNA is TGTGCCAGCAGCCAAGTCTTGACAGGTGATAATGAAAAACTGTTTTTT. Protein product: CASSQVLTGDNEKLFF.

The chain joins TRBV13 to TRBJ2-1; D uncertain. The germline CDR1 and CDR2 sequences are PRHDT and FYEKMQ (reference sequence). CDR3 length: 17 residues. V lost 1 base, J lost 0 bases, and 13 bases lay in between. CDR3 nucleotides: TGTGCCAGCAGCTTAGTTCAGACCGAAAACTCCTACAATGAGCAGTTCTTC. Its translation is CASSLVQTENSYNEQFF.

The V and J genes are TRBV28 and TRBJ2-5; the D gene is possibly TRBD1 (6 bases). Trimming took off 5 bases at V and 5 bases at J, with 9 bases between the two ends. The CDR3 has 12 amino acids. Looked up from germline, CDR1 is MDHEN and CDR2 is SYDVKM. In nucleotides, the CDR3 is TGTGCCAGCAGTACCACAGGGGAGACCCAGTACTTC. Protein sequence: CASSTTGETQYF. Combining the CDR3 with reference TRBV28 and TRBJ2-5 gives the whole variable domain DVKVTQSSRYLVKRTGEKVFLECVQDMDHENMFWYRQDPGLGLRLIYFSYDVKMKEKGDIPEGYSVSREKKERFSLILESASTNQTSMYLCASSTTGETQYFGPGTRLLVL.

The genes are TRBV14 and TRBJ2-3; D ambiguous. This CDR3 comprises 17 residues. Trimming removed 2 bases at V and 1 base at J, with 16 bases between. CDR1 is SGHDN, CDR2 FVKESK, per germline. As DNA, the CDR3 is TGTGCCAGCAGCCAATCGGATCTAGGTTGGGGCACAGATACGCAGTATTTT. Protein: CASSQSDLGWGTDTQYF.

This clone was found once. The chain has TRBV29-1 and TRBJ2-1, with 7 bases fitting TRBD2. Germline CDR1 SQVTM, CDR2 ANQGSEA. This CDR3 comprises 16 residues. V lost 6 bases to trimming and J lost 0 bases; unmatched junction nucleotides: 11. This CDR3 is CSVWGGADSSYNEQFF. DNA for the CDR3: TGCAGCGTCTGGGGGGGAGCTGATTCCTCCTACAATGAGCAGTTCTTC.

The chain joins TRBV4-3 to TRBJ2-1; TRBD1 might be the D (5 bases). Trimming removed 4 bases from V and 5 bases from J, with 12 bases in between. Germline V gene sequence: CDR1 LGHNA, CDR2 YSLEER. CDR3 size: 14 residues. In DNA, the CDR3 is TGCGCCAGCAGCCTGGTCCTAGGGGACAATGAGCAGTTCTTC. This gives the protein CASSLVLGDNEQFF.

Notes on this clone: Distinct nucleotide sequences in the sample also encode this CDR3. This chain uses TRBV9 with TRBJ2-1; TRBD2 agrees at 7 bases. Per the germline V gene, CDR1 is SGDLS and CDR2 is YYNGEE. The CDR3 sequence is 16 residues long. With V trimmed by 0 bases and J by 0 bases, 3 bases remained unmatched. CDR3 in DNA: TGTGCCAGCAGCGTAGCTGGGGGGGGCTCCTACAATGAGCAGTTCTTC. Encoded protein: CASSVAGGGSYNEQFF.

The J gene is TRBJ2-3, the V gene TRBV29-1; perhaps D is TRBD1 or TRBD2 (5 bases each). The length of the CDR3 is 13 residues. The germline V and J ends were trimmed by 5 bases and 1 base, with 10 bases remaining between them. Germline V gene lookup returns CDR1 SQVTM and CDR2 ANQGSEA. The CDR3 reads CSVHGAGTDTQYF. CDR3 coding DNA: TGCAGCGTTCACGGGGCAGGCACAGATACGCAGTATTTT.

The gene calls are TRBV4-1 and TRBJ2-7; 8 bases fit TRBD2. The CDR3 contains 16 residues. The junction had 10 bases not matched to a gene; V was cut back by 4 bases and J by 2 bases. The germline gives CDR1 MGHRA, CDR2 YSYEKL. CDR3 sequence reads: CASSLFSGGDTYEQYF. The CDR3 nucleotides are TGCGCCAGCAGCCTCTTCAGCGGGGGCGACACCTACGAGCAGTACTTC.